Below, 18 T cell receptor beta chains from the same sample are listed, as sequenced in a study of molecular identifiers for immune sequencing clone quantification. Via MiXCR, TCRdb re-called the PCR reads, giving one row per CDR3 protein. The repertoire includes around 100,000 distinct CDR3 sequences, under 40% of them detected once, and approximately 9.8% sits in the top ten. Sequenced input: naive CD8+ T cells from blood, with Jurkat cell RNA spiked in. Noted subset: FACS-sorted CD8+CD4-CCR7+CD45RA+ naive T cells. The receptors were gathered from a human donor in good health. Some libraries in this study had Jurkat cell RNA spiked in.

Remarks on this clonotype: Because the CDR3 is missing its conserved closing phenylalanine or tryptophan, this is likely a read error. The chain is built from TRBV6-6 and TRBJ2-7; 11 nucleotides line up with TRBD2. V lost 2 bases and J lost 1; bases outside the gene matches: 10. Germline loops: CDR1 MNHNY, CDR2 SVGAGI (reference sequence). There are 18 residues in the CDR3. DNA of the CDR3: TGTGCCAGCAGTTACGTTGTACTAGCGGGAGACGGGTCCTACGAGCAGTACTAC. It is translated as CASSYVVLAGDGSYEQYY.

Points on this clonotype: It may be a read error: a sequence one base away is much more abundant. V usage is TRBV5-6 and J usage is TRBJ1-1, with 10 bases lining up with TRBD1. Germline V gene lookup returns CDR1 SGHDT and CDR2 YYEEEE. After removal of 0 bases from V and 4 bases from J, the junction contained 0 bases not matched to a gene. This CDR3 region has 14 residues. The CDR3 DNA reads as TGTGCCAGCAGCTTGGGGACAGGGGGCACTGAAGCTTTCTTT. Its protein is CASSLGTGGTEAFF.

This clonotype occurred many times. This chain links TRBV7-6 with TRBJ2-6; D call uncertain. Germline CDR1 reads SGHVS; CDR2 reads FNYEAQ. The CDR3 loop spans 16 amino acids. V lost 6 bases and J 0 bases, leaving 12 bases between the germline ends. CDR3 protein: CASSVLSPSGANVLTF. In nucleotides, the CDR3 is TGTGCCAGCAGTGTTCTCTCCCCCTCTGGGGCCAACGTCCTGACTTTC.

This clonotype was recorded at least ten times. Here the CDR3 reads CSVIGAPTYEQYF. The CDR3 coding sequence is TGCAGCGTTATCGGGGCGCCAACCTACGAGCAGTACTTC. This chain uses TRBV29-1 with TRBJ2-7; the D call may be TRBD1 or TRBD2 (5 bases each). Trimming pared 5 bases from V and 2 bases from J, leaving 13 bases between. This CDR3 region has 13 residues. CDR1 is SQVTM and CDR2 is ANQGSEA in the germline V gene.

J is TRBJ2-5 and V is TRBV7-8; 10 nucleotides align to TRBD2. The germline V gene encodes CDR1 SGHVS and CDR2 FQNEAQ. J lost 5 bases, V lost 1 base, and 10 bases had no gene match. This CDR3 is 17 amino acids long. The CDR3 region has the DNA TGTGCCAGCAGCTTAGATAGGGGAGCGGGAGGGTTGGAGACCCAGTACTTC. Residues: CASSLDRGAGGLETQYF.

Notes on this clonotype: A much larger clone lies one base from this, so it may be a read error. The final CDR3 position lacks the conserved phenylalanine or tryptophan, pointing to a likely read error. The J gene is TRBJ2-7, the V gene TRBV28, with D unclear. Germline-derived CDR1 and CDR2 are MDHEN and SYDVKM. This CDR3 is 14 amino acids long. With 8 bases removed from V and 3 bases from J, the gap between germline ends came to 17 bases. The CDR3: CASATLGIFYEQYS. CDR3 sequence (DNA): TGTGCCAGCGCCACCCTAGGGATCTTCTACGAGCAGTACTCC.

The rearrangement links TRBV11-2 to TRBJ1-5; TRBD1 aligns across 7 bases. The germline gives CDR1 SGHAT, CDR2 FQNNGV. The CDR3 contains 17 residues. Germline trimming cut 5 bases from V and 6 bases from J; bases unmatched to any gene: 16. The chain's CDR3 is CASSRGGVGTAGQPQHF. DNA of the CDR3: TGTGCCAGCAGCCGGGGTGGGGTTGGGACAGCCGGTCAGCCCCAGCATTTT.

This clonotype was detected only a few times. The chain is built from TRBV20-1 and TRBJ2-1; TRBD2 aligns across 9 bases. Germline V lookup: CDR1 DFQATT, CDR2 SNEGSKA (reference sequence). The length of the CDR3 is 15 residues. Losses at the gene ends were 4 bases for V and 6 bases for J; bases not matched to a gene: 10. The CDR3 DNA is TGCAGTGCTACGCCCTGGCCTAGCGGGACCAATGAGCAGTTCTTC. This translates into CSATPWPSGTNEQFF.

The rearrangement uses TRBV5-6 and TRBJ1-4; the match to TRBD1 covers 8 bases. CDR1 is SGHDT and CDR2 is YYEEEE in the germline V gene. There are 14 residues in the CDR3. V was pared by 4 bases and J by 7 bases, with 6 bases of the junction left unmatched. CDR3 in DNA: TGTGCCAGCAGCACAGGGGGTTTGGGTGAAAAACTGTTTTTT. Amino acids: CASSTGGLGEKLFF.

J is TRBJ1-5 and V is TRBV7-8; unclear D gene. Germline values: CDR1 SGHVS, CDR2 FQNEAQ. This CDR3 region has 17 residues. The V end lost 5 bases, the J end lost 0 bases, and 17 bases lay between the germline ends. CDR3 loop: CASSKSPSLYSNQPQHF. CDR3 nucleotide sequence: TGTGCCAGCAGCAAGTCCCCCAGTTTATATAGCAATCAGCCCCAGCATTTT.

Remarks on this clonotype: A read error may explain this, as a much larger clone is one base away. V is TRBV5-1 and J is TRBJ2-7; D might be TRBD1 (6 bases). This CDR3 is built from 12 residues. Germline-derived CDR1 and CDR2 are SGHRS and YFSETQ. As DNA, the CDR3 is TGCGCCAGCAGGGACAGCTCCTACGAGCAGGACTTC. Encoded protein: CASRDSSYEQDF.

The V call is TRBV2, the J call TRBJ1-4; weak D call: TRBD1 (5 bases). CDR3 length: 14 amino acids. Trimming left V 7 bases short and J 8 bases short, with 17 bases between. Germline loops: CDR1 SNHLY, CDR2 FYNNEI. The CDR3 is CASTQGGTAEKLFF. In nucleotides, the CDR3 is TGTGCCAGCACCCAAGGAGGGACGGCCGAAAAACTGTTTTTT.

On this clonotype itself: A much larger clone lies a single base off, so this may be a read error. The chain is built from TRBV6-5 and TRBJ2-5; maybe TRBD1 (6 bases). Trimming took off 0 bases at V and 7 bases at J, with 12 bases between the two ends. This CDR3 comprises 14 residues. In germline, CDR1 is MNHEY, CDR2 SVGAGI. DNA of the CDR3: TGTGCCAGCAGTTACTCAGGGGCAGGGGCGACCCAGTACTTC. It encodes CASSYSGAGATQYF.

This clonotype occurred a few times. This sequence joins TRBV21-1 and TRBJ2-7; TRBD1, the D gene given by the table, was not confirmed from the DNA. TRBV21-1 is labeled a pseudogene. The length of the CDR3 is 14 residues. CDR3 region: CASSKGRQGNEQYF. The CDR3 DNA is TGTGCCAGCAGCAAAGGCAGGCAGGGGAACGAGCAGTACTTC.

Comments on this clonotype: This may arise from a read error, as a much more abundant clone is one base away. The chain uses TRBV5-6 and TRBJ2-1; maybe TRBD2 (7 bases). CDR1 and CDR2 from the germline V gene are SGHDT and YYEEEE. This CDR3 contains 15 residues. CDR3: CASCLVGGGYNEQFF. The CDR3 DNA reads TGTGCCAGCTGCTTGGTGGGAGGGGGCTACAATGAGCAGTTCTTC.

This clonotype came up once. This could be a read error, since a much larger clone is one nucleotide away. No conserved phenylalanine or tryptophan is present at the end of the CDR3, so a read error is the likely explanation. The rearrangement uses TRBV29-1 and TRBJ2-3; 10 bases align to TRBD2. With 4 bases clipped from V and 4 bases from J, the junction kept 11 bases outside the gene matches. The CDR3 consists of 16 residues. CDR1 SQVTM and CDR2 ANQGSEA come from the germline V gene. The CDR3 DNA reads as TGCAGCGTTGCCGGGTGGGTTAGCGGGAGGTCAGATACGCAGTATCTT. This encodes CSVAGWVSGRSDTQYL.

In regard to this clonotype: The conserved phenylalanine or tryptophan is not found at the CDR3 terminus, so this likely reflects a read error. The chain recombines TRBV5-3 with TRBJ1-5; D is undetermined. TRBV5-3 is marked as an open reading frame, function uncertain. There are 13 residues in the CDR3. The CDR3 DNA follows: TGTGCCAGCAGCTTTTATAGCAATCAGCCCCAGCATTTA. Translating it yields CASSFYSNQPQHL.

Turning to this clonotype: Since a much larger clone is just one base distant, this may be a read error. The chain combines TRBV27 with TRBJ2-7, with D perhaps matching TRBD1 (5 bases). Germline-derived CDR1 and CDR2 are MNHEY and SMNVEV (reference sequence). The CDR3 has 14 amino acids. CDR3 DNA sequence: TGTGCCAGCTGTTTTCTTAGCCAGGGTGCCGAGCAGTACTTC. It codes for CASCFLSQGAEQYF.